The clone carrying this T cell receptor beta chain was recorded a few times. Authors' data handling: Estimates of nucleated cell counts were drawn from the amplification of reference gene primers. Sequenced by immunoSEQ multiplex PCR; TCRdb stores in-frame clones only, minus some. For V, J and clone size, that table is used; D and trimming come from the DNA. Of about 140,000 clones in the sample, around 83% are singletons; the top ten hold roughly 2.6%. CDR1 is SGHKS and CDR2 is YYEKEE in the germline V gene (reference sequence). The CDR3 spans 14 residues. Losses at the gene ends were 4 bases for V and 3 bases for J; bases not matched to a gene: 4. The record originates from a study of blood T cell repertoires in COVID-19. Study-level information: Donors in the United States, Italy and Spain gave samples during acute or convalescent COVID-19. PBMCs, B-cell-depleted T cells, or T cells provided the cDNA or gDNA that made up the material.

Sequenced sample: peripheral blood. This receptor was taken from a human donor with acute or convalescent COVID-19. The donor label of this sample is uncertain. V gene TRBV5-5 combines with J gene TRBJ1-2, with 9 bases fitting TRBD1. CDR3 residues: CASSAGTGHYGYTF. In DNA, the CDR3 is TGTGCCAGCAGCGCCGGGACAGGGCACTATGGCTACACCTTC. The full variable domain, rest sourced from reference TRBV5-5 and TRBJ1-2, is DAGVTQSPTHLIKTRGQQVTLRCSPISGHKSVSWYQQVLGQGPQFIFQYYEKEERGRGNFPDRFSARQFPNYSSELNVNALLLGDSALYLCASSAGTGHYGYTFGSGTRLTVV.